A single T cell receptor (beta chain) is shown here with its context. Antigen specificity is unknown. From germline, CDR1 is MGHRA and CDR2 YSYEKL. The CDR3 runs 15 residues. The V and J ends lost 5 bases and 0 bases respectively, with 10 bases between them. TCRdb re-called the 5' RACE reads with MiXCR, one entry per CDR3 protein. The sample records about 400,000 distinct CDR3 sequences, 11% being singletons. This entry comes from a study of T cells after yellow fever vaccination. Findings and caveats of the study: Peaking on day 5 versus 15, the secondary response was faster but weaker. Boosting was followed by the reappearance of most primary-vaccination clones (around 96% CD4, around 91% CD8).

This sequence joins TRBV4-1 and TRBJ2-2; D possibly uses TRBD1 or TRBD2 (6 bases each). Sample: PBMCs, taken on the day of the first yellow fever vaccination. This TCR was recovered from a man aged 18-30 years who received the YFV17D yellow fever vaccine. CDR3 loop: CASSRGASNTGELFF. The CDR3 DNA follows: TGCGCCAGCAGCAGGGGGGCCTCGAACACCGGGGAGCTGTTTTTT.